The 8 T cell receptor beta chains listed next were all sequenced from one sample in a study of memory CD4+ T cells and cytomegalovirus serostatus. The sort gate was single viable CD3+CD4+CD8-CD45RO+ cells for memory CD4+ T cells. Repertoires were generated with immunoSEQ multiplex PCR, while TCRdb's copy carries only in-frame clones and drops some. The top ten hold over 0.65% of the sample, which has 50,000 to 55,000 clones, around four fifths seen once. Sequenced material: memory CD4+ T cells from blood. The receptors come from an adult in good health and CMV-seronegative.

This chain links TRBV5-6 with TRBJ1-2; 9 bases fit TRBD1. J lost 8 bases, V lost 6 bases, and 11 bases had no gene match. The V gene's germline CDR1 is SGHDT and CDR2 YYEEEE. CDR3 length: 14 amino acids. This chain's CDR3 is CASTLPGQGYGYTF. The CDR3 DNA follows: TGTGCCAGCACCTTACCGGGACAGGGTTACGGCTACACCTTC.

This chain links TRBV7-2 with TRBJ1-2, with unresolved D. Per the germline V gene, CDR1 is SGHTA and CDR2 is FQGNSA. V lost 1 base to trimming and J lost 4 bases, with 4 bases between them. This CDR3 contains 12 residues. CDR3 amino acids: CASSLDSYGYTF. In DNA, the CDR3 is TGTGCCAGCAGCTTAGACAGCTATGGCTACACCTTC.

V is TRBV6-6 and J is TRBJ1-1; 8 nucleotides line up with TRBD1. The CDR3 extends over 13 amino acids. J was trimmed by 10 bases and V by 6 bases; bases with no gene match: 10. Germline CDR1 MNHNY, CDR2 SVGAGI (reference sequence). The CDR3 loop is CASRGRGRVLAFF. For the CDR3, the DNA is TGTGCCAGCAGGGGCAGGGGGCGGGTGCTAGCTTTCTTT.

V and J are TRBV7-2 and TRBJ1-6; D unresolved. Germline V lookup: CDR1 SGHTA, CDR2 FQGNSA. This CDR3 contains 14 residues. The V and J ends lost 5 bases and 4 bases respectively, with 9 bases between them. The CDR3 is CASSKDGYNSPLHF. The CDR3 DNA reads as TGTGCCAGCAGCAAAGATGGTTATAATTCACCCCTCCACTTT.

The chain is built from TRBV5-1 and TRBJ2-5, with TRBD1 matching over 7 bases. CDR1 is SGHRS, CDR2 YFSETQ, per germline. The CDR3 runs to 14 residues. V lost 5 bases to trimming and J lost 5 bases; unmatched junction nucleotides: 9. CDR3 residues: CASRDYRGTETQYF. The CDR3 DNA reads as TGCGCCAGCAGAGACTACAGGGGTACGGAGACCCAGTACTTC.

The genes are TRBV9 and TRBJ1-5, with D maybe TRBD1 (5 bases). V was pared by 0 bases and J by 0 bases, with 19 bases between. The CDR3 spans 19 residues. Germline V gene sequence: CDR1 SGDLS, CDR2 YYNGEE. The DNA of the CDR3 is TGTGCCAGCAGCGTAGTTGAACAGGCGCCGATCGATAGCAATCAGCCCCAGCATTTT. Translating gives CASSVVEQAPIDSNQPQHF.

The chain recombines TRBV5-4 with TRBJ2-5; 9 positions agree with TRBD1. The junction had 12 bases not matched to a gene; V was cut back by 4 bases and J by 5 bases. The CDR3 has 16 amino acids. CDR1 is SGHNT, CDR2 YYREEE, per germline (reference sequence). CDR3: CASSGRGQGGLETQYF. The CDR3 DNA sequence: TGTGCCAGCAGCGGAAGGGGACAGGGAGGTTTGGAGACCCAGTACTTC.

This clone has a handful of counts. This sequence joins TRBV30 and TRBJ1-1, with TRBD1 matching 8 bases. The CDR3 consists of 13 residues. The ends lost 3 bases at V and 5 bases at J; junction bases unmatched: 5. Germline lookup yields CDR1 GTSNPN and CDR2 SVGIG (reference sequence). Written as DNA, the CDR3 is TGTGCCTGGAGGAGGGACAGGCCAACTGAAGCTTTCTTT. It specifies CAWRRDRPTEAFF. Combining the CDR3 with reference TRBV30 and TRBJ1-1 gives the whole variable domain SQTIHQWPATLVQPVGSPLSLECTVEGTSNPNLYWYRQAAGRGLQLLFYSVGIGQISSEVPQNLSASRPQDRQFILSSKKLLLSDSGFYLCAWRRDRPTEAFFGQGTRLTVV.